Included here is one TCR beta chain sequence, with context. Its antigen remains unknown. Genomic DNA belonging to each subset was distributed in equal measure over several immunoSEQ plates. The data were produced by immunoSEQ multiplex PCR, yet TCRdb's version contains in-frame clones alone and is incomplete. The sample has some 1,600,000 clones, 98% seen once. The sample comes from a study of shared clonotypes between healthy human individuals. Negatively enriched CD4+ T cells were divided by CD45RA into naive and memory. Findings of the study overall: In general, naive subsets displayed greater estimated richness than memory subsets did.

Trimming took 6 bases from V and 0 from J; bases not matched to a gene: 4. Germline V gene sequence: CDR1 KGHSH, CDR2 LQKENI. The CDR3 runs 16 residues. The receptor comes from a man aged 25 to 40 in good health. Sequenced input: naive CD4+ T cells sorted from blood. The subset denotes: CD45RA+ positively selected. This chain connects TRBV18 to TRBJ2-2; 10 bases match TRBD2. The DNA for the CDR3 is TGTGCCAGCTCTCTAGGACTAGCGGCGAACACCGGGGAGCTGTTTTTT. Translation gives CASSLGLAANTGELFF.